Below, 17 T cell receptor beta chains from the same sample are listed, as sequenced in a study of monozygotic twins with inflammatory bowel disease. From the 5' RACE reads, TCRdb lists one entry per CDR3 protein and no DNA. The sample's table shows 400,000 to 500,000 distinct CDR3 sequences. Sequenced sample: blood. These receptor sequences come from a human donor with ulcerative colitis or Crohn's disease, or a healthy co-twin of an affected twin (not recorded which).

The CDR3 sequence: CASSPNGQTGTQYF. V is TRBV19 and J is TRBJ2-5; TCRdb outputs TRBD2, but without DNA this stays unchecked. Germline V gene sequence: CDR1 LNHDA, CDR2 SQIVND (reference sequence). CDR3 size: 14 residues. The variable domain in full, with the rest retrieved from reference TRBV19 and TRBJ2-5, is DGGITQSPKYLFRKEGQNVTLSCEQNLNHDAMYWYRQDPGQGLRLIYYSQIVNDFQKGDIAEGYSVSREKKESFPLTVTSAQKNPTAFYLCASSPNGQTGTQYFGPGTRLLVL.

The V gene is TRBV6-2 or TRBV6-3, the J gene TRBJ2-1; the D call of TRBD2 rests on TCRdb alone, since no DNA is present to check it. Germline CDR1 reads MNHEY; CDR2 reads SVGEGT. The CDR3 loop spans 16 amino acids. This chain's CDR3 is CASSLLAERLYNEQFF.

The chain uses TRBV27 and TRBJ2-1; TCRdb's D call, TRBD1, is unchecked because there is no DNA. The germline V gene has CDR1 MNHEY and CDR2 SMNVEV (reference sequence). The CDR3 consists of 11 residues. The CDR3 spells CASSSGQIRFF.

CDR3 residues: CASSLAAGRENQPQHF. V gene TRBV28 combines with J gene TRBJ1-5. Looked up from germline, CDR1 is MDHEN and CDR2 is SYDVKM. This CDR3 contains 16 residues.

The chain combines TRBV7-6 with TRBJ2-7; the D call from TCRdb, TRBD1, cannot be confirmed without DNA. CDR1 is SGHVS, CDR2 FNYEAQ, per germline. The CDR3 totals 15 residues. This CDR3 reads CASSLGPRGAGEQYF.

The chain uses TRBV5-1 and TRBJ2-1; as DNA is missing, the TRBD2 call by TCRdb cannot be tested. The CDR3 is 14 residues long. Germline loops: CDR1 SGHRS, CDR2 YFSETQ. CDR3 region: CASSWRVGGNEQFF. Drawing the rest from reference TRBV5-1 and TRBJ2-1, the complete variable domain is KAGVTQTPRYLIKTRGQQVTLSCSPISGHRSVSWYQQTPGQGLQFLFEYFSETQRNKGNFPGRFSGRQFSNSRSEMNVSTLELGDSALYLCASSWRVGGNEQFFGPGTRLTVL.

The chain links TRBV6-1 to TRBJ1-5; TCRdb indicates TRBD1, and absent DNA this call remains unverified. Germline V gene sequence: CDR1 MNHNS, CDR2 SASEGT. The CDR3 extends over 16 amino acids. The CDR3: CASSRAGQVSNQPQHF.

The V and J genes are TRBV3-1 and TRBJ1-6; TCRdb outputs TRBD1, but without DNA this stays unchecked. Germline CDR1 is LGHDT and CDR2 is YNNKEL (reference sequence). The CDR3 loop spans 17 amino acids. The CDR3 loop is CASSQDPQGAANSPLHF.

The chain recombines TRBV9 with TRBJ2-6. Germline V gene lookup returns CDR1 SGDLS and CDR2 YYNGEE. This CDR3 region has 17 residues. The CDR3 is CASSVGVATSGANVLTF.

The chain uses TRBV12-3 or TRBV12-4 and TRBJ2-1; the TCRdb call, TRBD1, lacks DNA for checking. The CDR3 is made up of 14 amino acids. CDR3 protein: CASSSQVHYNEQFF.

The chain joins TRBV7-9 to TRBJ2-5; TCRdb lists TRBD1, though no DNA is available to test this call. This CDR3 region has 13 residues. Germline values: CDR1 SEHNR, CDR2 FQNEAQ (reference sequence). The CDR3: CASAGRNQETQYF.

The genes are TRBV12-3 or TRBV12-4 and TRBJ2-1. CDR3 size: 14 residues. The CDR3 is CASSKRVPYNEQFF.

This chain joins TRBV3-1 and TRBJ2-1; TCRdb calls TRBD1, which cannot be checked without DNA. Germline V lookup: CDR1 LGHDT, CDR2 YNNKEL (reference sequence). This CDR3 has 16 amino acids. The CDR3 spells CASSLTSGMGWDEQFF.

CDR3 in amino acids: CASSLGPWQAKNIQYF. V is TRBV7-2 and J is TRBJ2-4; without DNA, the TCRdb call of TRBD1 cannot be checked. The CDR3 covers 16 residues. Germline V gene lookup returns CDR1 SGHTA and CDR2 FQGNSA.

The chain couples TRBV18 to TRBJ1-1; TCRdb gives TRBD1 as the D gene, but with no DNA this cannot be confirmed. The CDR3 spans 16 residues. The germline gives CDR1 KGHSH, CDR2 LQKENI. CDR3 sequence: CASSPRRDTRNTEAFF.

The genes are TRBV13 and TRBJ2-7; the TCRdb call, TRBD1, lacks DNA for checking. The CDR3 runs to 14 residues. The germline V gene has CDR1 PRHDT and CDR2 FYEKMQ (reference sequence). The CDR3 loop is CASSLGQGMYEQYF.

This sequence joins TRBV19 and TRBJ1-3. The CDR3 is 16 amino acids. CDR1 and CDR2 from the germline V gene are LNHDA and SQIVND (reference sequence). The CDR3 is CASSRSGSYSGNTIYF.